At least ten counts were recorded for the clone carrying this T cell receptor (beta chain). Its antigen is unknown. Between the trimmed V and J ends, which lost 4 bases and 2 bases, there was a span of 14 bases. Per germline, CDR1 SGHDT and CDR2 YYEEEE. The CDR3 is 15 amino acids. This sample is drawn from a study of post-analysis software for immune sequencing data. The overall study: Disease trajectories encompassed relapsing-remitting, secondary progressive and progressive-relapsing multiple sclerosis. Points from the study as a whole: Among roughly 5 TRBV segments more frequent in patients than controls were TRBV5-6, TRBV5-1 and TRBV20-1. Same-batch samples co-clustered strongly by F measure. Patients with multiple sclerosis recorded significantly lower normalized Chao1 diversity than controls, the study found.

The TCR beta cDNA libraries carried unique molecular identifiers. Once roughly 0.95 to 10 million T cells were used, 400,000 to 550,000 cDNA molecules resulted. Via MiXCR, TCRdb re-called the PCR reads, giving one row per CDR3 protein. The sample carries hundreds of thousands of distinct CDR3 sequences, 25% to 30% recorded once. V is TRBV5-6 and J is TRBJ2-3, with D maybe TRBD1 (6 bases). The sequence derives from a girl aged 5 to 17 with multiple sclerosis. The sequencing input was blood. CDR3 DNA: TGTGCCAGCAGCCATGGGACACCCCTCACAGATACGCAGTATTTT. Translating it yields CASSHGTPLTDTQYF. Drawing the rest from reference TRBV5-6 and TRBJ2-3, the complete variable domain is DAGVTQSPTHLIKTRGQQVTLRCSPKSGHDTVSWYQQALGQGPQFIFQYYEEEERQRGNFPDRFSGHQFPNYSSELNVNALLLGDSALYLCASSHGTPLTDTQYFGPGTRLTVL.